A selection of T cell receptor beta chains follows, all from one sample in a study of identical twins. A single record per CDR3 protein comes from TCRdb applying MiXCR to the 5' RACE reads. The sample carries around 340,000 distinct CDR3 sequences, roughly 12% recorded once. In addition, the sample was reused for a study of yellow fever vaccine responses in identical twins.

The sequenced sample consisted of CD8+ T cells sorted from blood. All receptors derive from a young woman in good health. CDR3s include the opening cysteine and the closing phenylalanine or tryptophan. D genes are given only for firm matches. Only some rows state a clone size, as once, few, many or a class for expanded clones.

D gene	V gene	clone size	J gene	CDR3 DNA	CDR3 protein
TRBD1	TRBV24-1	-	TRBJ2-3	TGTGCCACCAGTGATCTTCCGGGGACAGTCCTAACAGATACGCAGTATTTT	CATSDLPGTVLTDTQYF
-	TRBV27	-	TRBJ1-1	TGTGCCAGCAGTTTAACCTCGGGACCTGAAGCTTTCTTT	CASSLTSGPEAFF
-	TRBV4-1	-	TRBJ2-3	TGCGCCAGCAGCCATTCGCCAGGCACAGATACGCAGTATTTT	CASSHSPGTDTQYF
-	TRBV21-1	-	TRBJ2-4	TGTGCCAGCAGCACAAAGGACAGGGGGCAAAACATTCAGTACTTC	CASSTKDRGQNIQYF
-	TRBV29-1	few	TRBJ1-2	TGCAGCGTCCTGACGGGGGGGTCGTATGGCTACACCTTC	CSVLTGGSYGYTF
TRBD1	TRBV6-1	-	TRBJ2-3	TGTGCCAGCATAACAGGGGAACTAAGCACAGATACGCAGTATTTT	CASITGELSTDTQYF
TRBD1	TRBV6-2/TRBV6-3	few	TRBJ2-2	TGTGCCAGCAGTCTTGGGACAGGGGCTACCGGGGAGCTGTTTTTT	CASSLGTGATGELFF
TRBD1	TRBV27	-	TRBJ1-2	TGTGCCAGCATGCCGACAGGGGGCTATGGCTACACCTTC	CASMPTGGYGYTF
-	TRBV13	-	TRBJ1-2	TGTGCCAGCAGCTTAGTTACAGGAGACTATGGCTACACCTTC	CASSLVTGDYGYTF
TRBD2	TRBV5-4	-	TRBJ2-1	TGTGCCAGCAGCTTGGCCGTTTTCGGGGGGGAGCAGTTCTTC	CASSLAVFGGEQFF
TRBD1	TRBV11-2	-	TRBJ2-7	TGTGCCAGCAGCTTAGATATCCCCGGGACAGGGGGTTACAAATCCTACGAGCAGTACTTC	CASSLDIPGTGGYKSYEQYF
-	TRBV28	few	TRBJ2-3	TGTGCCAGCAGGCCTAACCATGGGGCAGATACGCAGTATTTT	CASRPNHGADTQYF
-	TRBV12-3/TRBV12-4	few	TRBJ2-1	TGCCGACCCAGGGGCAACAATGAGCAGTTCTTC	CRPRGNNEQFF
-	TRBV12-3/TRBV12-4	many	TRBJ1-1	TGTGCCAGCAGTTTAGGGCAGGGGGCTTTCTTT	CASSLGQGAFF
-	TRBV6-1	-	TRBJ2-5	TGTGCCAGCAGTGATGGGGGGCGCGGCGAGACCCAGTACTTC	CASSDGGRGETQYF
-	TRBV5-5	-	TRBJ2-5	TGTGCCAGCAGCTGGCAGGGTGTGCAGGCTAAAGAGACCCAGTACTTC	CASSWQGVQAKETQYF
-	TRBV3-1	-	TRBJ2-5	TGTGCCAGCAGCCAAGCCGAGGGGGTAACCCAAGAGACCCAGTACTTC	CASSQAEGVTQETQYF
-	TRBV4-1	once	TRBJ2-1	TGCGCCAGCAGCCAATATGATGGTGAGCAGTTCTTC	CASSQYDGEQFF
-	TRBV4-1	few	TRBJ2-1	TGCGCCAGCAGCCCGAGGAGCAGGCGCCGAAGCTCCTACAATGAGCAGTTCTTC	CASSPRSRRRSSYNEQFF
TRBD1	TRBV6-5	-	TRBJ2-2	TGTGCCAGCAGTTACCAGCCAGACAGGGAGTACGGCACCGGGGAGCTGTTTTTT	CASSYQPDREYGTGELFF
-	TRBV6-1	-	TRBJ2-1	TGTGCCACTAGGAGGGGGGGTATCTACAATGAGCAGTTCTTC	CATRRGGIYNEQFF
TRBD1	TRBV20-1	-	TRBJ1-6	TGCAGTGCTAGAAGCCCGACAGGGGGTAGTTCACCCCTCCACTTT	CSARSPTGGSSPLHF
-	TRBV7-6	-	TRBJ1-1	TGTGCCAGCAGCTTACAGGAGGGGAACACTGAAGCTTTCTTT	CASSLQEGNTEAFF
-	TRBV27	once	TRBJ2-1	TGTGCCAGCACCCAAGGGACCCCCTACAATGAGCAGTTCTTC	CASTQGTPYNEQFF
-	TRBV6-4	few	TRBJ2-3	TGTGCCAGCAGTGAGGGGCAGGGTACCACAGATACGCAGTATTTT	CASSEGQGTTDTQYF
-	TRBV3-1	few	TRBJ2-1	TGTGCCAGCAGCCAAGGGTACAGGGCCCTCGGCAATGAGCAGTTCTTC	CASSQGYRALGNEQFF
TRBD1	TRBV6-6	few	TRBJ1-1	TGTGCCAGCAGGCTTGGGACAGACACTGAAGCTTTCTTT	CASRLGTDTEAFF
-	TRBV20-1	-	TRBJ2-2	TGCAGTGCTAGAGATTCAGGGGGGGCGGCGAACACCGGGGAGCTGTTTTTT	CSARDSGGAANTGELFF
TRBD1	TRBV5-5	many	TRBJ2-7	TGTGCCAGCAGCTTAGGGCAGGGGGTCGCCTACGAGCAGTACTTC	CASSLGQGVAYEQYF
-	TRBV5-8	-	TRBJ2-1	TGTGCCAGCAGCTTAAATATTCTTACTTACAATGAGCAGTTCTTC	CASSLNILTYNEQFF
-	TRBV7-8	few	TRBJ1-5	TGTGCCAGCACCCCGTCCTGGTTGAAGGGCAATCAGCCCCAGCATTTT	CASTPSWLKGNQPQHF
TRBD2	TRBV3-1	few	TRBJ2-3	TGTGCCAGCAGCCACACTAGCGGGGGGGCGACAGATACGCAGTATTTT	CASSHTSGGATDTQYF
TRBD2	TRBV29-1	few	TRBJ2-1	TGCAGCGCAAGGGTTAGCGGGAGCGCTGAGCAGTTCTTC	CSARVSGSAEQFF
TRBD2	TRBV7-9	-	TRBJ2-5	TGTGCCAGCAGCGCCCGAGCGGGAGAGGTGGGAGAGACCCAGTACTTC	CASSARAGEVGETQYF